This T cell receptor beta chain was recovered during a study of blood T cell repertoires in COVID-19. Study-wide context: In Cohort 3, a recovered donor had either two negative PCRs, clearance, or symptom resolution.

Clones were read by immunoSEQ multiplex PCR, and TCRdb kept only the in-frame ones, dropping some. Of over 250,000 clones in the sample, 88% are singletons; the top ten hold approximately 2%. Germline V gene lookup returns CDR1 WNHNN and CDR2 SYGVQD (reference sequence). V was clipped by 6 bases and J by 6 bases; unmatched bases: 17. The CDR3 contains 19 residues. This TCR derives from a woman aged 60-75 years in a cohort exposed to, infected with or recovered from COVID-19 (not recorded which). The J gene is TRBJ2-1, the V gene TRBV10-1; TRBD2 agrees at 13 bases. The sample taken for sequencing was PBMCs or T cells enriched from blood (not recorded which). The CDR3 here is CASSPGLAGVALRGNEQFF. In nucleotides, the CDR3 is TGCGCCAGCAGCCCTGGACTAGCGGGAGTTGCCCTGCGGGGCAATGAGCAGTTCTTC.